The 9 T cell receptor beta chains given below trace back to one sample, sequenced in a study of memory CD4+ T cells and cytomegalovirus serostatus. Here immunoSEQ multiplex PCR was the method, and the copy in TCRdb shows in-frame clones only, minus some. This table has some 57,000 clones, more than 60% appearing once. The sort gate was single viable CD3+CD4+CD8-CD45RO+ cells for memory CD4+ T cells. Sequenced: memory CD4+ T cells from blood. The receptors originated from an adult in good health and CMV-seronegative.

The rearrangement links TRBV2 to TRBJ1-6, with TRBD1 as a possible D gene (5 bases). The germline V gene encodes CDR1 SNHLY and CDR2 FYNNEI. CDR3 length equals 17 residues. V dropped 6 bases and J dropped 8 bases, with 23 bases sitting between them. CDR3 sequence reads: CASRKTSGGVLHSPLHF. The CDR3 DNA reads TGTGCCAGCAGAAAAACGTCCGGGGGGGTCTTGCATTCACCCCTCCACTTT.

The chain recombines TRBV2 with TRBJ2-4, with TRBD1 matching 7 bases. The trim removed 7 bases at V and 1 base at J, leaving 7 bases unmatched. The germline V gene has CDR1 SNHLY and CDR2 FYNNEI. CDR3 size: 15 residues. This CDR3 reads CASTVLRGAKNIQYF. The DNA of the CDR3 is TGTGCCAGCACCGTTCTCAGGGGGGCCAAAAACATTCAGTACTTC.

This clone was observed at least ten times. The genes are TRBV4-1 and TRBJ2-1; 13 positions match TRBD2. The CDR3 has 18 amino acids. The ends lost 3 bases at V and 0 bases at J; junction bases unmatched: 5. Germline loops: CDR1 MGHRA, CDR2 YSYEKL. CDR3 protein: CASSQGLAGIYSYNEQFF. The DNA of the CDR3 is TGCGCCAGCAGCCAGGGACTAGCGGGAATTTACTCCTACAATGAGCAGTTCTTC.

This clone was found once. The gene calls are TRBV10-3 and TRBJ2-2; 7 bases align to TRBD1. The CDR3 covers 15 residues. Germline V gene lookup returns CDR1 ENHRY and CDR2 SYGVKD. V trimming: 10 bases; J trimming: 0 bases; junction bases outside the gene matches: 8. The CDR3 loop is CANSEGTANTGELFF. CDR3 DNA: TGTGCCAACTCCGAAGGGACAGCGAACACCGGGGAGCTGTTTTTT.

This clone was seen a single time. J is TRBJ1-1 and V is TRBV7-6, with 10 positions matching TRBD1. Germline CDR1 SGHVS, CDR2 FNYEAQ. The trim removed 5 bases at V and 4 bases at J, leaving 4 bases unmatched. The CDR3 has 14 residues. The CDR3 DNA sequence: TGTGCCAGCAGCCCGGGACAGGGGACCACTGAAGCTTTCTTT. As protein: CASSPGQGTTEAFF. Together with reference TRBV7-6 and TRBJ1-1, the CDR3 gives the full variable domain: GAGVSQSPRYKVTKRGQDVALRCDPISGHVSLYWYRQALGQGPEFLTYFNYEAQQDKSGLPNDRFSAERPEGSISTLTIQRTEQRDSAMYRCASSPGQGTTEAFFGQGTRLTVV.

J is TRBJ1-1 and V is TRBV18; D not certain. The CDR3 extends over 12 amino acids. Deletions cut 5 bases from V and 2 bases from J, with 6 bases between. The germline V gene encodes CDR1 KGHSH and CDR2 LQKENI. CDR3 residues: CASSNRNTEAFF. As DNA, the CDR3 is TGTGCCAGCTCAAACAGAAACACTGAAGCTTTCTTT.

The chain has TRBV7-2 and TRBJ1-3; D unclear. The CDR3 is made up of 15 amino acids. Germline V gene sequence: CDR1 SGHTA, CDR2 FQGNSA. V was clipped by 5 bases and J by 2 bases, with 13 bases between them. The DNA for the CDR3 is TGTGCCAGCAGCCACGACGGGTCAACTGGAAACACCATATATTTT. Protein sequence: CASSHDGSTGNTIYF.

This clone was recorded a few times. The chain employs TRBV6-1 and TRBJ2-7, with TRBD1 matching 8 bases. Trimming removed 7 bases from V and 3 bases from J; junction bases left unmatched: 5. This CDR3 has 13 residues. Germline CDR1 MNHNS, CDR2 SASEGT. Written as DNA, the CDR3 is TGTGCCAGCATCAGAGGACAGGGCTACGAGCAGTACTTC. Translating gives CASIRGQGYEQYF.

J is TRBJ1-2 and V is TRBV5-5, with 7 bases identical to TRBD1. The V gene's germline CDR1 is SGHKS and CDR2 YYEKEE (reference sequence). This CDR3 contains 13 residues. J was trimmed by 8 bases and V by 1 base; bases with no gene match: 5. The CDR3 coding sequence is TGTGCCAGCAGCTTGACAGGGGCGGGCGGCTACACCTTC. It is translated as CASSLTGAGGYTF.